This T cell receptor beta chain was captured in a study of T-cell reconstitution after alpha-beta-depleted transplantation in children. This clonotype has ten or more counts. Its antigen is currently unknown. Using unique molecular identifiers, the investigators prepared the TCRbeta library. MiXCR, applied by TCRdb to the PCR reads, yields one record per CDR3 protein. This table holds some 200,000 distinct CDR3 sequences, approximately 6.9% found once. Overall study results and limits: Surviving recipient cells, namely T cells and thymic progenitors, were the source of high day-60 TCRbeta diversity in some patients. Most T-cell counts and diversity one year after the transplant came from T cells that were newly produced. It was reported that alpha-beta T cells came from several hundred expanded graft clones (about two months after transplant).

The germline gives CDR1 MDHEN, CDR2 SYDVKM. The CDR3 has 12 amino acids. V shed 3 bases and J shed 14 bases, with 14 bases lying between them. J is TRBJ2-1 and V is TRBV28; D is perhaps TRBD1 (8 bases). The source of this sequence is a boy between 2 and 15 years old with acute lymphoblastic leukemia, due to receive a stem cell transplant. The source was PBMCs, collected before TCRalphabeta/CD19-depleted stem cell transplant. CDR3 region: CASSFGQGGKFF. The CDR3 DNA follows: TGTGCCAGCAGTTTTGGACAGGGAGGGAAGTTCTTC.